This TCR beta chain was recorded in a study of CD8+ T cells in alopecia areata. Study-wide background: Among treated patients, oral tofacitinib was administered at 5 to 10 mg twice daily. Regarding the study as a whole: It was lesional scalp, especially alopecia totalis/universalis, that showed higher clonality than normal scalp.

The authors extracted RNA and reverse transcribed it into cDNA as the sequencing template. Sequencing used immunoSEQ multiplex PCR; TCRdb keeps in-frame clones, though not all of them. The sample lists some 180,000 clones, approximately 49% occurring once. The treatment was: oral pan-JAK inhibitor, 5-10 mg twice daily. Alopecia areata patients gave lesional scalp punch biopsies and peripheral blood samples. A word on this clone: The antigen remains unidentified.

There are 14 residues in the CDR3. The germline gives CDR1 MNHEY, CDR2 SMNVEV (reference sequence). V shed 5 bases and J shed 10 bases, with 15 bases lying between them. This clonotype was sampled from a human donor with alopecia areata. Material: CD8+ T cells sorted from blood, obtained at week 52, from a patient treated with tofacitinib. The V call is TRBV27, the J call TRBJ1-6; D is ambiguous. CDR3 in DNA: TGTGCCAGCAGTCCGAACGGAGCCAACTCACCCCTCCACTTT. This encodes CASSPNGANSPLHF.